The present TCR beta chain was sequenced within a study of cytomegalovirus exposure and HLA in healthy donors. Regarding the study as a whole: Some TCR beta chains (about 170 of them) were listed as cytomegalovirus-associated. In vitro confirmation showed three CMV-associated chains to be CMV antigen specific.

Worth noting for this clone: Its antigen is still unknown.

Germline V lookup: CDR1 SGDLS, CDR2 YYNGEE. The CDR3 has 15 residues. V gave up 1 base and J gave up 6 bases, with 14 bases separating them. Here immunoSEQ multiplex PCR was the method, and the copy in TCRdb shows in-frame clones only, minus some. The table lists a few hundred thousand clones, 86% of them singletons. The sample consisted of PBMCs. The TCR was taken from a woman under 30 in good health and CMV-seronegative. The chain employs TRBV9 and TRBJ2-1; D ambiguous. For the CDR3, the DNA is TGTGCCAGCAGCGTATCTTCGTCGATCAGCAATGAGCAGTTCTTC. It codes for CASSVSSSISNEQFF.